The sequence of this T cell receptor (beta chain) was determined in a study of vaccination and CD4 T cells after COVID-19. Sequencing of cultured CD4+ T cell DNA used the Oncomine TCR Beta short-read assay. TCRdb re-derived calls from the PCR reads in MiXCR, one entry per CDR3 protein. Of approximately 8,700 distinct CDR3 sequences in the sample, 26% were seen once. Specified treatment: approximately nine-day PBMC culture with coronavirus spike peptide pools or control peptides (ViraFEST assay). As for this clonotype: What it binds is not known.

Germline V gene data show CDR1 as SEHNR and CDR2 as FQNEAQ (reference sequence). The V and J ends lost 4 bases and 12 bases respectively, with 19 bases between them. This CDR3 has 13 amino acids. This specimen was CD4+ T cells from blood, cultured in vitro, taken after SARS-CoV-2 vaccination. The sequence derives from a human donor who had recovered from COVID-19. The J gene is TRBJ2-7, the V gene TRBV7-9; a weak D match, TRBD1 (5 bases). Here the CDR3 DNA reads TGTGCCAGCAGCTCCGAGCAGGGTTACTATCGGTACTTC. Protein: CASSSEQGYYRYF. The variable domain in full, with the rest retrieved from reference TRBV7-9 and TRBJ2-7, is DTGVSQNPRHKITKRGQNVTFRCDPISEHNRLYWYRQTLGQGPEFLTYFQNEAQLEKSRLLSDRFSAERPKGSFSTLEIQRTEQGDSAMYLCASSSEQGYYRYFGPGTRLTVT.